This T cell receptor (beta chain) comes out of a study of shared clonotypes between healthy human individuals. V was clipped by 5 bases and J by 5 bases; unmatched bases: 6. The CDR3 has 14 residues. From germline, CDR1 is MNHEY and CDR2 SMNVEV (reference sequence). Over several immunoSEQ plates, each subset's genomic DNA was distributed in even portions. TCRdb's table, derived via immunoSEQ multiplex PCR, lists solely in-frame clones and lacks some. The data show about 2.1 million clones, just under 95% seen once. CD8 cells classed as naive were CD45RO-negative and positively selected for CCR7, excluding terminally differentiated effector memory CD45RA+ cells.

This clonotype was obtained from a man aged 18 to 30 in good health. Some clones in this sample may be carry-over from other donors' samples. The specimen sequenced was naive CD8+ T cells from PBMCs. The chain recombines TRBV27 with TRBJ2-7, with 10 nucleotides matching TRBD1. Here the CDR3 reads CASSESGTGDEQYF. In nucleotides, the CDR3 is TGTGCCAGCAGTGAGTCCGGGACAGGGGACGAGCAGTACTTC.